The sequence of this T cell receptor (beta chain) was determined in a study of blood T cell repertoires in COVID-19. Unmatched junction bases numbered 6, after V lost 3 bases and J lost 10 bases. CDR3 length: 13 residues. The germline V gene encodes CDR1 DFQATT and CDR2 SNEGSKA (reference sequence). Assay used: immunoSEQ multiplex PCR; TCRdb lists only in-frame clones, some missing. The repertoire consists of around 280,000 clones, with about 82% occurring once and the leading ten covering around 4.2%. The V and J genes are TRBV20-1 and TRBJ1-6, with TRBD1 matching 7 bases. The sequence came from a woman aged 45-65 years with active or convalescent COVID-19. The sample was peripheral blood. DNA for the CDR3: TGCAGTGCTAGTACAGGGGTATCGTCACCCCTCCACTTT. Protein: CSASTGVSSPLHF.